Presented here are 30 T cell receptor beta chains from one specimen sequenced in a study of blood T cells in healthy people across ages. With a J-beta primer mix and a sample-barcoded 5' primer, a second PCR ran about 7 to 12 cycles. TCRdb used MiXCR to reprocess the 5' RACE reads, holding one entry per CDR3 protein. The sample has approximately 600,000 distinct CDR3 sequences, 58% seen once. Sequenced: blood. The receptors originated from a man aged 55 to 69 in good health.

The chain is built from TRBV20-1 and TRBJ2-6; D gene ambiguous. V was shortened by 6 bases and J by 0 bases, with 9 bases between the two germline ends. The CDR3 extends over 14 amino acids. The germline CDR1 and CDR2 sequences are DFQATT and SNEGSKA (reference sequence). In nucleotides, the CDR3 is TGCAGTGCCGCAGAGAGCTCTGGGGCCAACGTCCTGACTTTC. Translation gives CSAAESSGANVLTF.

Regarding this clonotype: One junction end does not reproduce the germline sequence, and a read error may be involved. V usage is TRBV13 and J usage is TRBJ2-7; tentative D call: TRBD2 (6 bases). Germline V CDR1 and CDR2: PRHDT, FYEKMQ (reference sequence). The CDR3 runs 15 residues. The CDR3: CASSLGGLSTYELYF. CDR3 coding DNA: TGTGCCAGCAGCTTAGGGGGACTGTCCACCTACGAGCTGTACTTC. The full variable domain, its missing parts supplied by reference TRBV13 and TRBJ2-7, is AAGVIQSPRHLIKEKRETATLKCYPIPRHDTVYWYQQGPGQDPQFLISFYEKMQSDKGSIPDRFSAQQFSDYHSELNMSSLELGDSALYFCASSLGGLSTYELYFGPGTRLTVT.

The chain is built from TRBV11-2 and TRBJ2-4, with 16 bases that match TRBD2. Unmatched junction bases numbered 7, after V lost 4 bases and J lost 1 base. The V gene's germline CDR1 is SGHAT and CDR2 FQNNGV. This CDR3 is built from 19 residues. DNA for the CDR3: TGTGCCAGCAGCTCGCCCGGGACTAGCGGGGGGGCCGCCAAAAACATTCAGTACTTC. This translates into CASSSPGTSGGAAKNIQYF.

As DNA, the CDR3 is TGTGCCAGCAGTTACGTTTTCTATGGCTACACCTTC. Protein: CASSYVFYGYTF. The chain is built from TRBV6-5 and TRBJ1-2; D call uncertain. V was clipped by 2 bases and J by 4 bases, with 5 bases between them. The CDR3 extends over 12 amino acids. The germline V gene has CDR1 MNHEY and CDR2 SVGAGI.

This clonotype occurred a few times. The genes are TRBV28 and TRBJ2-4; no reliable D call. The V gene's germline CDR1 is MDHEN and CDR2 SYDVKM. The CDR3 length is 18 residues. V lost 4 bases, J lost 0 bases, and 19 bases lay in between. The CDR3 bases are TGTGCCAGCAGTTCCCCTCGGTCGAACTTTCTAGCCAAAAACATTCAGTACTTC. Encoded protein: CASSSPRSNFLAKNIQYF.

The V and J genes are TRBV18 and TRBJ1-1, with D unresolved. The CDR3 is made up of 14 amino acids. The V end was cut by 3 bases, the J end by 3 bases, with 11 bases between. CDR1 and CDR2 (germline): KGHSH, LQKENI. CDR3 nucleotides: TGTGCCAGCTCACCCGCGGGCCCGGACACTGAAGCTTTCTTT. Translated: CASSPAGPDTEAFF.

The chain combines TRBV28 with TRBJ1-2, with D possibly TRBD1 on 6 matching bases. CDR1 and CDR2 from the germline V gene are MDHEN and SYDVKM. V dropped 5 bases and J dropped 6 bases, with 19 bases sitting between them. The length of the CDR3 is 15 residues. CDR3 amino acids: CASSPLQGLLDGYTF. The CDR3 DNA is TGTGCCAGCAGTCCACTACAGGGCCTCCTAGATGGCTACACCTTC.

This clonotype has more than one count but fewer than ten. V is TRBV6-2 or TRBV6-3 and J is TRBJ2-5; D unresolved. Germline V gene data show CDR1 as MNHEY and CDR2 as SVGEGT. V lost 0 bases to trimming and J lost 3 bases, with 8 bases between them. There are 14 residues in the CDR3. CDR3 protein: CASSYSASEETQYF. The CDR3 coding sequence is TGTGCCAGCAGTTACTCGGCCAGTGAAGAGACCCAGTACTTC.

V and J are TRBV20-1 and TRBJ2-5; a weak D match, TRBD2 (6 bases). CDR3 length equals 14 residues. Trimming left V 0 bases short and J 5 bases short, with 13 bases between. The germline CDR1 and CDR2 sequences are DFQATT and SNEGSKA (reference sequence). CDR3 sequence reads: CSARDPRAGETQYF. CDR3 nucleotides: TGCAGTGCTAGAGATCCCAGGGCGGGGGAGACCCAGTACTTC.

The chain combines TRBV7-2 with TRBJ1-6, with D unclear. Germline V lookup: CDR1 SGHTA, CDR2 FQGNSA. CDR3 size: 15 residues. V was pared by 4 bases and J by 0 bases, with 7 bases between. The CDR3 spells CASSYVSSYNSPLHF. The CDR3 nucleotides are TGTGCCAGCAGCTACGTGAGCTCCTATAATTCACCCCTCCACTTT.

This chain joins TRBV20-1 and TRBJ1-2; maybe TRBD1 (6 bases). Germline CDR1 DFQATT, CDR2 SNEGSKA (reference sequence). V was pared by 3 bases and J by 7 bases, with 21 bases between. The length of the CDR3 is 15 residues. The CDR3 sequence is CSARPSSGVKSGYTF. The CDR3 nucleotides read TGCAGTGCTAGGCCGTCCTCAGGGGTCAAGAGTGGCTACACCTTC.

The gene calls are TRBV9 and TRBJ2-3; 7 nucleotides agree with TRBD2. V was clipped by 4 bases and J by 6 bases; unmatched bases: 14. The CDR3 extends over 16 amino acids. Germline V gene lookup returns CDR1 SGDLS and CDR2 YYNGEE. The CDR3 sequence: CASSTLGRPGGDTQYF. The CDR3 coding sequence is TGTGCCAGCAGCACCCTCGGACGCCCCGGGGGGGATACGCAGTATTTT.

In this sample, this clonotype turned up once. This chain connects TRBV9 to TRBJ2-1; TRBD2 might be the D (6 bases). Trimming took 0 bases from V and 7 from J, leaving 11 bases between them. Looked up from germline, CDR1 is SGDLS and CDR2 is YYNGEE. This CDR3 has 14 amino acids. CDR3 loop: CASSVGGRGNEQFF. CDR3 nucleotide sequence: TGTGCCAGCAGCGTAGGCGGGCGGGGAAATGAGCAGTTCTTC.

V is TRBV5-1 and J is TRBJ2-7, with 8 positions matching TRBD2. CDR1 and CDR2 from the germline V gene are SGHRS and YFSETQ. CDR3 length equals 15 residues. After removal of 2 bases from V and 3 bases from J, the junction contained 7 bases not matched to a gene. The CDR3 region is CASSLLAGQIYEQYF. The CDR3 nucleotides are TGCGCCAGCAGCTTATTAGCGGGGCAGATCTACGAGCAGTACTTC.

The V and J genes are TRBV11-2 and TRBJ2-3, with TRBD2 matching 15 bases. The CDR3 is 17 amino acids. Germline CDR1 and CDR2: SGHAT and FQNNGV. V lost 5 bases, J lost 1 base, and 4 bases stayed unmatched. CDR3 DNA sequence: TGTGCCAGCAGCCCCTGGACTAGCGGGGGGGGCACAGATACGCAGTATTTT. Translating gives CASSPWTSGGGTDTQYF. Variable domain in full (rest from reference TRBV11-2 and TRBJ2-3): EAGVAQSPRYKIIEKRQSVAFWCNPISGHATLYWYQQILGQGPKLLIQFQNNGVVDDSQLPKDRFSAERLKGVDSTLKIQPAKLEDSAVYLCASSPWTSGGGTDTQYFGPGTRLTVL.

V is TRBV6-5 and J is TRBJ2-4, with D tentatively TRBD1 (6 bases). Gene TRBJ2-7 matches the end of the DNA better, so the J call may be wrong. The CDR3 totals 16 residues. Germline-derived CDR1 and CDR2 are MNHEY and SVGAGI. The CDR3 loop reads CASSYSSTGFKYEQYF. The CDR3 bases are TGTGCCAGCAGTTACTCCTCGACAGGATTCAAGTACGAGCAGTACTTC.

The chain is built from TRBV6-1 and TRBJ2-7, with 8 bases fitting TRBD1. Matching the DNA end better, TRBJ2-5 makes the J call doubtful. The CDR3 is made up of 14 amino acids. Germline V gene lookup returns CDR1 MNHNS and CDR2 SASEGT. CDR3 amino acids: CASALGQGEETQYF. As DNA, the CDR3 is TGTGCCAGCGCCCTCGGACAGGGAGAAGAGACCCAGTACTTC.

This rearrangement joins TRBV10-3 to TRBJ2-7, with TRBD1 matching over 9 bases. V gave up 5 bases and J gave up 3 bases; unmatched junction bases: 8. The length of the CDR3 is 15 residues. Germline assignment: CDR1 ENHRY and CDR2 SYGVKD. In DNA, the CDR3 is TGTGCCATCAGTTCGGGACAGGGAGCGATCTACGAGCAGTACTTC. As protein: CAISSGQGAIYEQYF.

This clonotype was counted only a few times. CDR3 nucleotide sequence: TGTGCCAGCAATACACCAGCCGAGCTCGGGGACTATGGCTACACCTTC. Translating it yields CASNTPAELGDYGYTF. The rearrangement joins TRBV2 to TRBJ1-2, with D uncertain. CDR1 SNHLY and CDR2 FYNNEI come from the germline V gene. Trimming took 7 bases from V and 3 from J, leaving 21 bases between them. The CDR3 extends over 16 amino acids.

The chain carries TRBV5-1 and TRBJ2-4, with TRBD1 matching 10 bases. The J call may be mistaken, given a closer DNA end match to TRBJ2-5. CDR1 is SGHRS, CDR2 YFSETQ, per germline. This CDR3 spans 16 amino acids. The DNA of the CDR3 is TGCGCCAGCAGCCCCGGTGGACAGGGGGACCAAGAGACCCAGTACTTC. Translating it yields CASSPGGQGDQETQYF.

Many counts were recorded for this clonotype. V and J are TRBV20-1 and TRBJ2-1; perhaps TRBD2 as D (5 bases). CDR1 DFQATT and CDR2 SNEGSKA come from the germline V gene (reference sequence). Trimming pared 2 bases from V and 10 bases from J, leaving 9 bases between. The CDR3 has 11 amino acids. The CDR3 DNA is TGCAGTGCTAGACGCGGAGGCGAGCAGTTCTTC. Its translation: CSARRGGEQFF.

CDR3 nucleotide sequence: TGTGCCAGCAGTGAAAATTGGAGGGTTGGCTACACCTTC. Translated: CASSENWRVGYTF. This rearrangement joins TRBV2 to TRBJ1-2, with no clear D. Germline values: CDR1 SNHLY, CDR2 FYNNEI. Trimming removed 2 bases at V and 7 bases at J, with 11 bases between. This CDR3 comprises 13 residues.

This clonotype occurred a few times. The chain has TRBV4-1 and TRBJ2-5; D gene unclear. V lost 4 bases and J 3 bases, leaving 18 bases between the germline ends. This CDR3 is built from 16 residues. The germline V gene has CDR1 MGHRA and CDR2 YSYEKL. The CDR3 DNA reads as TGCGCCAGCAGCCCCTCGGATGCCCGGTCGAAAGAGACCCAGTACTTC. It encodes CASSPSDARSKETQYF.

The CDR3 here is CASSDRNGEKLFF. Here the CDR3 DNA reads TGTGCCAGCAGCGACAGGAACGGTGAAAAACTGTTTTTT. V is TRBV7-9 and J is TRBJ1-4, with D possibly being TRBD1 (6 bases). CDR1 and CDR2 (germline): SEHNR, FQNEAQ (reference sequence). CDR3 length: 13 amino acids. Trimming took off 5 bases at V and 7 bases at J, with 11 bases between the two ends.

The V call is TRBV25-1, the J call TRBJ2-7, with D possibly being TRBD1 (5 bases). V dropped 5 bases and J dropped 1 base, with 9 bases sitting between them. The germline CDR1 and CDR2 sequences are MGHDK and SYGVNS. The CDR3 is 13 amino acids. CDR3 amino acids: CASSKGRSYEQYF. The CDR3 DNA reads TGTGCCAGCAGTAAGGGGCGGTCCTACGAGCAGTACTTC.

This clonotype was found a few times. The genes are TRBV6-4 and TRBJ2-1; TRBD2 matches 9 bases. V dropped 6 bases and J dropped 3; count of bases not matched to a gene: 6. The CDR3 sequence is 15 residues long. CDR1 and CDR2 from the germline V gene are MRHNA and SNTAGT. CDR3 amino acids: CASRGTSLHYNEQFF. Here the CDR3 DNA reads TGTGCCAGCAGGGGGACTAGCTTACACTACAATGAGCAGTTCTTC.

The gene calls are TRBV12-3 or TRBV12-4 and TRBJ1-2; D is uncertain. The CDR3 loop spans 14 amino acids. Trimming left V 7 bases short and J 4 bases short, with 16 bases between. DNA of the CDR3: TGTGCCAGCACTCAGGACCATGCGGGCTATGGCTACACCTTC. This codes for CASTQDHAGYGYTF.

CDR3 sequence: CSVDSGGADIQYF. In DNA form, the CDR3 reads TGCAGTGTCGATAGCGGGGGGGCGGACATTCAGTACTTC. The rearrangement links TRBV20-1 to TRBJ2-7, with TRBD2 identical over 11 bases. The J call may be in error: the DNA end matches TRBJ2-4 better. Per germline, CDR1 DFQATT and CDR2 SNEGSKA (reference sequence). This CDR3 is 13 amino acids long.

The V gene is TRBV9, the J gene TRBJ2-3, with TRBD2 identical over 9 bases. Germline V lookup: CDR1 SGDLS, CDR2 YYNGEE. V lost 4 bases to trimming and J lost 2 bases; unmatched junction nucleotides: 17. The CDR3 sequence is 19 residues long. This CDR3 is CASSPRGRVAGEYTDTQYF. The DNA of the CDR3 is TGTGCCAGCAGCCCCCGCGGGAGAGTAGCGGGGGAGTACACAGATACGCAGTATTTT.

The chain employs TRBV10-3 and TRBJ2-3; D uncertain. CDR3 length: 14 amino acids. Germline V gives CDR1 ENHRY, CDR2 SYGVKD. V was clipped by 2 bases and J by 14 bases, with 20 bases between them. Written as DNA, the CDR3 is TGTGCCATCAGTGAGCCAACCGCGGCGGTAGCAGGGTATTTT. Translation: CAISEPTAAVAGYF.